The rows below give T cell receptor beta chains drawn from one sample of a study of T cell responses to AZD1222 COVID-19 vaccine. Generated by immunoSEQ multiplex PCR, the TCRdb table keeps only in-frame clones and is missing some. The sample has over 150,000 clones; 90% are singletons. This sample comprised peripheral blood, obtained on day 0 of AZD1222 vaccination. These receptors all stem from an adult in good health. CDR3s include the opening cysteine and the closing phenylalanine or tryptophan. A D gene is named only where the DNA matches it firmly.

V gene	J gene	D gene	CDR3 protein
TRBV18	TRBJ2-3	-	CASRLRDQADTQYF
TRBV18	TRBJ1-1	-	CASSPTPNTEAFF
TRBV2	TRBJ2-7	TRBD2	CASSSSGGGISYEQYF
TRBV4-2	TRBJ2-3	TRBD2	CASSQLSGGAPDTQYF
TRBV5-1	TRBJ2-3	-	CASSRTDTQYF
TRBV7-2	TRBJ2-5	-	CASSLDRNQETQYF
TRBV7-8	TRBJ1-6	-	CASSLLDRNSPLHF
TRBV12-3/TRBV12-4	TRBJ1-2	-	CASGGQDYGYTF
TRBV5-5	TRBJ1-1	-	CASSLAGRLSGTEAFF
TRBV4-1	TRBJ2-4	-	CASSQDRLWAKNIQYF
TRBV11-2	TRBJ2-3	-	CASSSSFLSTDTQYF
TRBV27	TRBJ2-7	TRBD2	CASKRGDYEQYF
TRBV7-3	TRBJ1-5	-	CASSCRRLHSNQPQHF
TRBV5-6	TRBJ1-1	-	CASSLIRRSTEAFF
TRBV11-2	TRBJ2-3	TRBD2	CASGAGGPDTQYF
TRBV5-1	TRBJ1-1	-	CASSLSGTTSEAFF
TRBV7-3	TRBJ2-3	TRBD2	CASSPGLAGPTDTQYF
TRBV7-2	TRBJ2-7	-	CASSLVSVEQYF
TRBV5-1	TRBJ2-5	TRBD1	CASSLGDRSSETQYF
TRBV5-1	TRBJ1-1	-	CASSYDQNTEAFF
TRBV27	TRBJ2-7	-	CASSDTGTSYEQYF
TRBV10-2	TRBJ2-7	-	CASSDSLVGYEQYF
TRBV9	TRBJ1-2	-	CASSVGWGPNYGYTF
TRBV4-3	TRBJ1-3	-	CASSQDISLPGNTIYF
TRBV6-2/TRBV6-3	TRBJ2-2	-	CASTPAGQANTGELFF
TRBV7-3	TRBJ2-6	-	CASSLGVAGANVLTF
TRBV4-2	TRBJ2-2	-	CASSQERKDRNTGELFF
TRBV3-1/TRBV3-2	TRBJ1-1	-	CASSQGGQGRTEAFF
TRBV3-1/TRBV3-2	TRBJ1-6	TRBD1	CASSQVPRGSSYNSPLHF
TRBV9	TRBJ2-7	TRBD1	CASSVGSGQEAYEQYF
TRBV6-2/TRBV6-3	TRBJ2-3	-	CASRPRAEDTQYF
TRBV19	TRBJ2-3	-	CASSIGGTDTQYF
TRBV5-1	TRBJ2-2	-	CASSLTAGTGELFF
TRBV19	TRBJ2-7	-	CASSIRTGGGYEQYF
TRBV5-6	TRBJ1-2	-	CASSSRYGYTF
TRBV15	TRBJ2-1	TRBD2	CATSRPRGGYNEQFF
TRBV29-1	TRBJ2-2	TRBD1	CSVSRQGHTGELFF
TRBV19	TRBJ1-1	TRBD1	CATSRDRGGANTEAFF
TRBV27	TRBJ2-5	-	CASSISATLRETQYF
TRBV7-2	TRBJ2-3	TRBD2	CASSSHPSGGVYF
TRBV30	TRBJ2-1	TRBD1	CAWSRQGNEQFF
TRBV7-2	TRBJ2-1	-	CASSITGTAEQFF
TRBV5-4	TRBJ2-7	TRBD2	CASSTSGGAYEQYF
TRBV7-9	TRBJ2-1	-	CASSPQDNEQFF
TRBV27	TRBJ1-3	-	CASSHGPSGNTIYF